This T cell receptor (beta chain) was obtained from a study of cytomegalovirus exposure and HLA in healthy donors. Study-level results: Earlier analysis found most TCR beta V segments productive about 87% or about 30% of the time.

60 Vbeta and 13 Jbeta primers were used in PCR. Assay: immunoSEQ multiplex PCR; the TCRdb copy retains only in-frame clones and omits some. The table has roughly 140,000 clones, 70% to 85% seen once. With regard to this clone: Its matching antigen is unknown.

The source material was PBMCs. This TCR was recovered from a male donor in good health and CMV-seronegative.

This CDR3 is CASSPSGHSGDTQYF. CDR3 nucleotides: TGTGCCAGCAGCCCTAGCGGGCATAGCGGAGATACGCAGTATTTT. The chain combines TRBV7-2 with TRBJ2-3; 8 bases are a match to TRBD2. Trimming took 5 bases from V and 5 from J; bases not matched to a gene: 9. This CDR3 spans 15 amino acids. Germline assignment: CDR1 SGHTA and CDR2 FQGNSA.